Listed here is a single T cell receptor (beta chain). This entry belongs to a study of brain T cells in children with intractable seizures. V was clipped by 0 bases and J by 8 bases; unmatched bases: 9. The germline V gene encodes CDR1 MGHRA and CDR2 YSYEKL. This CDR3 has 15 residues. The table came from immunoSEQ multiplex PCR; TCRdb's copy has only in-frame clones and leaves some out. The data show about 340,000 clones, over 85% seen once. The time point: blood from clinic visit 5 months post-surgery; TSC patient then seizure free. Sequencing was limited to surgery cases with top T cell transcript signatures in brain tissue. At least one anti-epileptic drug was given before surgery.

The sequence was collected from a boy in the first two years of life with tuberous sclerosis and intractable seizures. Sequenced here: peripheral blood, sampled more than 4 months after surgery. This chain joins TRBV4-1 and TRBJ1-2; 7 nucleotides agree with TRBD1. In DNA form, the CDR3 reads TGCGCCAGCAGCCAAGATCGAGAGGGGGCGGGCGGCTACACCTTC. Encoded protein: CASSQDREGAGGYTF.